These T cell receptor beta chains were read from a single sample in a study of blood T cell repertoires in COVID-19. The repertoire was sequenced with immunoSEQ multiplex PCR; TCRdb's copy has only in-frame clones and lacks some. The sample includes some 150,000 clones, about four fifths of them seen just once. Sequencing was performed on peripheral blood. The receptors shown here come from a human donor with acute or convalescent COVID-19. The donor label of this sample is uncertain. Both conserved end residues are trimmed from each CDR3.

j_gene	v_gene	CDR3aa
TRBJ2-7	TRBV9	ASSSTGTGDGNEQY
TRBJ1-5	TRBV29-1	SVGGGAPGPQH
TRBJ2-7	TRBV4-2	ASSELAGGSYEQY
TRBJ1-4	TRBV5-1	ASHTGGPNEKLF
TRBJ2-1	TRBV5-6	ASSLEGQGYNEQF
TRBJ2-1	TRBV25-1	ASSEYKGQGENEQF
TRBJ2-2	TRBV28	ASSSRTSVPSGKTGELF
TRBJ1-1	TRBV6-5	ASRGGMDTEAF
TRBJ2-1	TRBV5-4	ASNRLAADNEQF
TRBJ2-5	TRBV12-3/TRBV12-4	ASSLKRQETQY
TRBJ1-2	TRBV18	ASSPRQGVSGYT
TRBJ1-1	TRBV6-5	ASSSLRQGNTEAF
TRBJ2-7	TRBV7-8	ASSPTGVTYEQY
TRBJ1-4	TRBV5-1	ASSLYWRAATNEKLF
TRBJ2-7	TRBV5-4	ASSLPGPAYEQY
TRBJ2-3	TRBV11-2	ASSLTSGSPTDTQY
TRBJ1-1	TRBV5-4	ASRPGGGGGRGNTEAF
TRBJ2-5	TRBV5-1	ASSGQGSQETQY
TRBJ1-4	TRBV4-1	ASSQVVSRGDRGEKLF
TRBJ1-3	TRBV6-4	ASSSRGDLSGNTIY
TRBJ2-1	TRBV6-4	ASSDVAGDYNEQF
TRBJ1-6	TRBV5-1	ASSRTGLNSPLH
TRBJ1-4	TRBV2	ASRPGQTSTNEKLF
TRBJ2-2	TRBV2	ASSAEGGTGELF
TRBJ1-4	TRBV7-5	ARSSPEKLF
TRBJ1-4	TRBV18	ASSPPGQGNEKLF
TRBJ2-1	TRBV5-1	ASSFPGGPGNEQF
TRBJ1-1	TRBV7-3	ASSVNRDRATEAF
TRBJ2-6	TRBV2	ASSVSSSGANVLT
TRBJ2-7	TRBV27	ASSTSPGTEY
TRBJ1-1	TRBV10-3	ATFDTGRNTEAF
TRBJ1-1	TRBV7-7	ASSQYQGNTEAF
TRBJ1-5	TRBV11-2	ASSPSPSQPQH
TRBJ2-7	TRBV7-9	ASSLAGGEQY
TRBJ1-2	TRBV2	ASSLQVYYGYT
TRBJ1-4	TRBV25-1	ASSVQGAREKLF
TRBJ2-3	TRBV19	ASSIDPTSSKDTQY
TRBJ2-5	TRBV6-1	ASSERTGRETQY
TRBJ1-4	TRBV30	AWSVTGRGPYEKLF
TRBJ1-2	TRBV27	ASSRTGGYGYT
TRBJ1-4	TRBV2	ASRENNRVEKLF